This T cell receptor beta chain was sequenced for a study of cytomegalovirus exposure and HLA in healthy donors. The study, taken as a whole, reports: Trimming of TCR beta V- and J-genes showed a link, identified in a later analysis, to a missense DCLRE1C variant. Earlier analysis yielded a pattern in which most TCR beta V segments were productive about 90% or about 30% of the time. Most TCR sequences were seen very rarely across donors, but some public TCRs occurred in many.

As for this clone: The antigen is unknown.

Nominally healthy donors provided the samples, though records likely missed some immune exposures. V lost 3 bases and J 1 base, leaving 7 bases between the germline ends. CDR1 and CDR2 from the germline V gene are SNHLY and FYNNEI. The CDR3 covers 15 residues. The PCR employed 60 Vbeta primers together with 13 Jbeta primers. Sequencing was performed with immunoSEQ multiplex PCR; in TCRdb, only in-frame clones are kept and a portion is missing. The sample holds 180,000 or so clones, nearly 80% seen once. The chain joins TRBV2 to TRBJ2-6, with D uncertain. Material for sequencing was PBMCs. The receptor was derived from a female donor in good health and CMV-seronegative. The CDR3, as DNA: TGTGCCAGCAGTGATTGGGCGTCTGGGGCCAACGTCCTGACTTTC. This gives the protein CASSDWASGANVLTF.